This T cell receptor (beta chain) comes out of a study of blood T cell repertoires in COVID-19. Data came from immunoSEQ multiplex PCR; TCRdb stores just in-frame clones and leaves some out. The data show approximately 140,000 clones, with approximately 78% seen just once and about 15% held by the top ten. Germline CDR1 LNHNV, CDR2 YYDKDF (reference sequence). The CDR3 length is 15 residues. Trimming pared 1 base from V and 1 base from J, leaving 10 bases between. The receptor was isolated from a human donor with acute or convalescent COVID-19. The donor label of this sample is uncertain. The sequenced sample consisted of peripheral blood. The chain carries TRBV15 and TRBJ1-2; the D is unclear. CDR3 DNA: TGTGCCACCAGCAGAGCTGGCAGTTTTAACTATGGCTACACCTTC. Its protein product is CATSRAGSFNYGYTF.